These 3 T cell receptor beta chains were sequenced from one sample in a study of blood T cell repertoires in COVID-19 (dated by TCRdb to the early 2020s). The protocol used for the library was the immunoSEQ multiplex PCR assay. TCRdb took over this immuneACCESS table, retaining in-frame rearrangements with V and J assigned. Such tables are incomplete; in checked studies, under half of the missing clones stem from an unresolved V gene, and the remainder is unexplained. The table for this sample lists under 100,000 clones; over 70% of them were counted only once. The top ten hold approximately 15% of the sample. Sequences were obtained from peripheral blood. These receptors were taken from a woman in her sixties or seventies with acute or convalescent COVID-19.

This rearrangement joins TRBV3-1 (or the pseudogene TRBV3-2) to TRBJ2-7; no clear D gene. V was trimmed by 2 bases and J by 0 bases, leaving 8 bases between them. The CDR3 spans 14 residues. Germline values: CDR1 LGHDT, CDR2 YNNKEL (reference sequence). The CDR3 spells CASSQTQASYEQYF. DNA of the CDR3: TGTGCCAGCAGCCAAACTCAGGCCTCCTACGAGCAGTACTTC.

This chain joins TRBV5-8 and TRBJ1-4, with 10 bases identical to TRBD1. J gave up 8 bases and V 2 bases, and 3 bases lay outside the gene matches. The CDR3 loop spans 14 amino acids. CDR1 and CDR2 from the germline V gene are SGHTS and YDEGEE. In DNA, the CDR3 is TGTGCCAGCAGCTTAGGACAGGGGGTGGAAAAACTGTTTTTT. This encodes CASSLGQGVEKLFF.

The chain carries TRBV7-9 and TRBJ1-6, with D uncertain. V was cut by 3 bases and J by 2 bases, with 8 bases left in between. The CDR3 contains 15 residues. Per the germline V gene, CDR1 is SEHNR and CDR2 is FQNEAQ (reference sequence). The CDR3 spells CASSFPGAYNSPLHF. In DNA form, the CDR3 reads TGTGCCAGCAGCTTCCCGGGTGCCTATAATTCACCCCTCCACTTT.